This T cell receptor (beta chain) was profiled in a study of shared clonotypes between healthy human individuals. The V gene lost 6 bases and the J gene lost 0 bases, with 11 bases spanning the gap. In germline, CDR1 is MNHEY, CDR2 SMNVEV (reference sequence). The CDR3 has 14 amino acids. Libraries were prepared by immunoSEQ multiplex PCR; TCRdb keeps only in-frame clonotypes and omits some of them. The table records some 740,000 clones, approximately 92% of them present only once. Positively selected for CCR7, the CD45RO-negative cells used as naive CD8 cells excluded terminally differentiated effector memory CD45RA+ cells. Among the donors, all were Caucasian adults who lived in Nashville, Tennessee.

The V and J genes are TRBV27 and TRBJ1-1; D remains ambiguous. Sequencing was done on a sample of naive CD8+ T cells sorted from blood. The sequence derives from a man aged 25-40 years in good health. Here the CDR3 reads CASRPAGMNTEAFF. The CDR3 coding sequence is TGTGCCAGCAGACCGGCGGGGATGAACACTGAAGCTTTCTTT.